This T cell receptor (beta chain) was profiled in a study of blood T cell repertoires in COVID-19. About the research overall: COVID-19 samples collected from the United States, Italy and Spain covered acute and convalescent phases. PBMCs, B-cell-depleted T cells, or T cells provided the cDNA or gDNA that made up the material.

V was pared by 6 bases and J by 0 bases, with 13 bases between. This CDR3 spans 15 amino acids. CDR1 and CDR2 from the germline V gene are SNHLY and FYNNEI. Methods used by the authors: Nucleated cell number was recorded as an estimate derived from reference gene primer amplification. Using immunoSEQ multiplex PCR, the repertoire was profiled, and TCRdb retains in-frame clones only, with some absent. Clone size and the V and J calls come from that table; the DNA yielded D and trimming. Of roughly 88,000 clones in the sample, roughly 80% are singletons; the top ten hold about a sixth. The sequenced sample consisted of peripheral blood. The sequence was obtained from a woman older than 75 with acute or convalescent COVID-19. The chain recombines TRBV2 with TRBJ2-3; D possibly corresponds to TRBD1 (5 bases). In nucleotides, the CDR3 is TGTGCCAGCAGCTTGGCAGGGATTAGCACAGATACGCAGTATTTT. Amino acid sequence: CASSLAGISTDTQYF. Based on the CDR3 plus reference TRBV2 and TRBJ2-3, the full variable domain is EPEVTQTPSHQVTQMGQEVILRCVPISNHLYFYWYRQILGQKVEFLVSFYNNEISEKSEIFDDQFSVERPDGSNFTLKIRSTKLEDSAMYFCASSLAGISTDTQYFGPGTRLTVL.